This T cell receptor beta chain derives from a study of glioma-infiltrating T cells. Study-wide findings and caveats: Non-neoplastic patients had below-expected tissue-blood divergence, while all gliomas exceeded expectation.

Using RNA template, CDR3s of TCR alpha and beta were amplified with iRepertoire arm-PCR. Input was roughly 85-400 ng of tissue mRNA or PBMC total RNA. A single record per CDR3 protein comes from TCRdb applying MiXCR to the multiplex PCR reads. The table records 100,000 to 150,000 distinct CDR3 sequences, more than 20% of them present only once. CDR1 and CDR2 from the germline V gene are MNHEY and SVGEGT. This CDR3 has 14 residues. J gave up 5 bases and V 6 bases, and 6 bases lay outside the gene matches. Details on this clonotype: As yet, its antigen is unknown.

Sequenced: glioma tissue, nonneoplastic brain tissue, or PBMCs (not recorded which). The rearrangement uses TRBV6-2 or TRBV6-3 and TRBJ1-2; TRBD1 aligns across 10 bases. The source of this sequence is a human donor with low-grade glioma or glioblastoma, undergoing nonglioma brain surgery, or in good health (not recorded which). CDR3 sequence: CASSLEGQGYGYTF. CDR3 DNA: TGTGCCAGCAGCCTCGAGGGACAGGGGTATGGCTACACCTTC.